The following is a T cell receptor (beta chain) sequence with its context. Antigen: not known. This CDR3 comprises 15 residues. V shed 0 bases and J shed 2 bases, with 11 bases lying between them. Germline V gives CDR1 SGHDN, CDR2 FVKESK. This sample is drawn from a study of PD-1 blockade in classical Hodgkin lymphoma. About the research overall: Intravenous nivolumab at 3 mg/kg was given to patients every 2 weeks.

Study-wide results and caveats: At C4D1, TCR diversity had climbed significantly for CD4+ cells, though not for CD8+ cells. Repertoires differed for reasons still undefined, possibly disease activity or prior therapy.

Patients all relapsed after autologous stem cell transplantation, and there was variation in brentuximab vedotin exposure. Data came from immunoSEQ multiplex PCR; TCRdb stores just in-frame clones and leaves some out. The sample contains about 40,000 clones, less than 80% of which appear only once. Specimen: peripheral blood mononuclear cells (PBMCs), collected at baseline. The clonotype was recovered from a human donor with classical Hodgkin lymphoma. V and J are TRBV14 and TRBJ2-7; D uncertain. CDR3 sequence reads: CASSQDRVSTYEQYF. CDR3 DNA: TGTGCCAGCAGCCAAGATAGGGTGTCCACCTACGAGCAGTACTTC.